The entry below gives a single T cell receptor (beta chain) sequence along with its context. Sample time point: pre-treatment baseline. Samples come from before therapy and from week 3 after the first blockade cycle. At 12 weeks after first infusion, RECIST 1.1 defined response for most patients. This sample was included in a study of blood T cell dynamics during melanoma immunotherapy. On the study more broadly: Patients with metastatic melanoma got pembrolizumab or nivolumab-ipilimumab as first-line care.

Deletions cut 1 base from V and 1 base from J, with 10 bases between. Germline CDR1 is SGHVS and CDR2 is FNYEAQ. The CDR3 length is 15 residues. A fixed DNA input of about 0.35 ug was used per bulk PBMC sample. Sequencing was performed with immunoSEQ multiplex PCR; in TCRdb, only in-frame clones are kept and a portion is missing. Of 15,000 or so clones detected, 86% appear once; the ten largest clones hold approximately 6.6%. The rearrangement joins TRBV7-6 to TRBJ2-5; maybe TRBD2 (5 bases). Here the sequenced sample was blood, taken from a patient treated with checkpoint blockade. This clonotype was sampled from a human donor with melanoma. Here the CDR3 reads CASSLEPGFQETQYF. CDR3 in DNA: TGTGCCAGCAGCTTAGAACCGGGATTCCAAGAGACCCAGTACTTC.